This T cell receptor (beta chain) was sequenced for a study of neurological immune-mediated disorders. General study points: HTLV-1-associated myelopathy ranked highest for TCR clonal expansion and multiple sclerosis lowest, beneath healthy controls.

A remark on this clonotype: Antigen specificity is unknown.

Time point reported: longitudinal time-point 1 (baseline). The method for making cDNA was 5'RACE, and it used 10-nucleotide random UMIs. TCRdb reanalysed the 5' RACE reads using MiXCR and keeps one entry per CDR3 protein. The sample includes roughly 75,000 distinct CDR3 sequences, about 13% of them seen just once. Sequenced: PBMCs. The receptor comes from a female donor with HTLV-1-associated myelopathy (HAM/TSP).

This chain's CDR3 is CASSLGADANTGELFF. CDR3 in DNA: TGCGCCAGCAGCTTGGGGGCTGACGCGAACACCGGGGAGCTGTTTTTT. The chain employs TRBV5-1 and TRBJ2-2; D gene unclear. The CDR3 consists of 16 residues. V was trimmed by 0 bases and J by 0 bases, leaving 9 bases between them. In germline, CDR1 is SGHRS, CDR2 YFSETQ.